This T cell receptor beta chain was obtained from a study of Ad26.COV2.S vaccination and SARS-CoV-2 variants. Trimming cost V 4 bases and J 6 bases, with 13 bases left between them. Germline V gene lookup returns CDR1 MDHEN and CDR2 SYDVKM. The CDR3 covers 14 residues. Treatment: some 20 received Ad26.COV2.S at low or high dose, single or two shots; 5 received placebo; per-sample allocation not given. It was on day 63 after the first vaccine or placebo injection that samples were taken. Some clones are missing from TCRdb's copy, which holds only in-frame ones; the method was immunoSEQ multiplex PCR. The table lists over 400,000 clones, roughly 87% of them singletons. Study results and limitations: Breadth and depth estimates from TCRs may understate total T cell responses.

Of note for this clone: The antigen is undetermined.

This material consisted of peripheral blood, taken in a trial of Ad26.COV2.S vaccine versus placebo. This receptor was taken from a person aged 18 to 59 who received the Ad26.COV2.S COVID-19 vaccine or a placebo. The chain employs TRBV28 and TRBJ1-5; D call uncertain. CDR3 amino acids: CASSYPPTGQPQHF. CDR3 nucleotide sequence: TGTGCCAGCAGTTATCCCCCGACCGGTCAGCCCCAGCATTTT.